This TCR beta chain was sequenced during a study of T cells after yellow fever vaccination. Study information: Researchers used SMART-Seq v4 Ultra Low Input to prepare fractions that had low cell numbers.

As TCR cDNA was made by 5'RACE template switching, a universal primer site and UMIs were added. TCRdb reprocessed the 5' RACE reads with MiXCR, giving one entry per CDR3 protein. The sample lists approximately 93,000 distinct CDR3 sequences, under 7% seen once, with roughly 39% in the top ten. Study-level results: A large majority of primary-vaccination clones showed up again after the booster (96% CD4, 85% to 90% CD8).

This clonotype was picked up a small number of times. Its specificity is not known. Between the trimmed V and J ends, which lost 1 base and 1 base, there was a span of 7 bases. Germline V lookup: CDR1 MGHRA, CDR2 YSYEKL. The CDR3 is 14 amino acids. The sequencing used CD8+ T cells sorted from PBMCs, collected 10 days after the yellow fever booster vaccination. This clonotype was sampled from a man between 18 and 35 years old who received the YFV17D yellow fever vaccine. The chain combines TRBV4-1 with TRBJ1-2; no reliable D call. The CDR3 bases are TGCGCCAGCAGCCAAGTAGAGGGTAACTATGGCTACACCTTC. Residues: CASSQVEGNYGYTF.